Listed here is a single TCR beta chain. This clone's antigen is unknown. No clone much larger than this one lies a single base away; base qualities are absent. These data belong to a study of blood T cell repertoires in COVID-19 (dated by TCRdb to 2019 to 2021). The study in broad terms: Samples from collaborators originated in the United States, Italy and Spain and spanned both the acute and convalescent phases of COVID-19. The material from the prospective study consisted of cDNA or gDNA derived from T cells, B-cell-depleted T cells, or PBMCs. The dataset comprised deeply sampled blood TCRbeta repertoires from subjects exposed to, actively infected with, or recovered from COVID-19. The repertoires were released in a freely available public database intended as a resource for research on the immune response to SARS-CoV-2. The samples were drawn from two sources: the first 160 participants of the ongoing ImmuneRACE study, and fewer than 1,500 subjects contributed by 6 global collaborators. Sample metadata almost always included a de-identified subject ID, COVID-19 status, age in years and sex. Where available, HLA class I and class II types were taken from metadata supplied by the sample provider and were not determined by assay-based typing.

The CDR3 numbers 13 residues from cysteine through phenylalanine. Only CDR3 DNA remains: 39 bases, in frame from the first base. The germline V gene (reference sequence) yields SEHNR for CDR1 and FQNEAQ for CDR2. The V and J ends are trimmed by 6 bases and 8 bases, leaving 14 bases between them. Beyond this particular receptor, the publication reports: How much clinical and demographic metadata was included differed by source and by participant, and the metadata was provided uncurated.

Whole blood was collected in K2EDTA tubes by collaborating institutions according to the institutions' own protocols. For TCRbeta analysis, collaborators shipped samples as frozen whole blood, isolated PBMCs, or DNA extracted from either of those sample types. TCRbeta CDR3 regions were amplified from genomic DNA using the immunoSEQ Assay, a bias-controlled multiplex PCR. The study's own analysis went as follows. Within the assay, amplification of reference gene primers was used to estimate how many nucleated cells each sample contained. To quantify the absolute abundance of each unique TCRbeta CDR3 rearrangement, sequence reads were collapsed and filtered. For each sample, productive Simpson clonality was calculated as the square root of Simpson's diversity index over productive rearrangements. TCRdb provides this immuneACCESS table in a form limited to in-frame rearrangements. Some clones are lacking; in checked studies, under half of them reflect an unresolved V gene, and why the rest are absent is not known. That table gives V, J and clone size, and the DNA gave D and trimming. This sample has roughly 50,000 clones in its table, and around 90% of those were observed once. The ten largest clones capture under 7.5% of the sample.

This clonotype was sampled from a woman aged 55-69 years with active or convalescent COVID-19. The material sequenced was peripheral blood. This sequence uses TRBV7-9 and TRBJ2-4; the D gene is perhaps TRBD1, from 5 matching bases. The CDR3 corresponds to CASSTSGRDIQYF. The DNA reads as follows: TGTGCCAGCAGTACTTCAGGGCGAGACATTCAGTACTTC.